This T cell receptor beta chain was identified during a study of T cells in Graves' hyperthyroidism and ophthalmopathy (dated by TCRdb to the late 2010s). At the level of the whole study: To identify TCR V-J signatures that set the groups apart, the researchers used a discovery cohort of 100 patients, made up of under 50 with Graves' ophthalmopathy and around 58 with stable Graves' hyperthyroidism. Prospective prediction of ophthalmopathy was tested in an independent validation cohort consisting of about 19 hyperthyroidism patients and 17 patients who later progressed to ophthalmopathy. Following sampling, methimazole starting at 30 mg daily was given to hyperthyroidism patients, and high-dose intravenous methylprednisolone was given to ophthalmopathy patients. For training and testing, the roughly 93 patients in the discovery cohort were randomly divided in a 7:3 ratio. According to the paper, TCR Vbeta CDR3 sequencing was carried out on 135 peripheral blood samples, which came from about 45 ophthalmopathy, around 74 hyperthyroidism and roughly 17 progressor patients. Thyroid tissue and blood T-cell repertoires from more than 5 Graves' hyperthyroidism patients were also compared in the study.

The germline V gene gives CDR1 as SGHVS and CDR2 as FNYEAQ. The CDR3 numbers 16 residues from cysteine through phenylalanine. Here the CDR3 DNA is all that survives: 48 bases in frame from base 1. The junction shows trimming of 5 bases on V and 1 base on J, and the gene matches do not reach 7 bases of it. General study outcomes and caveats: In validation, progression to ophthalmopathy was predicted by the model with 70% to 71% sensitivity and nearly 75% specificity, a median of approximately 7.1 months before onset. Most expanded thyroid clonotypes (frequency above 0.001) were also detected in blood, suggesting blood repertoires may reflect thyroid immune responses. Sample size was not statistically predetermined, and blinding of investigators to group allocation was not performed. In cross-validation, a model built on a 13 V-J signature told ophthalmopathy apart from stable hyperthyroidism with under 90% sensitivity and about 81% specificity, and in testing the same model reached 80%/75%.

This clonotype was detected ten times or more. The clone's antigen remains unknown. Base qualities are not recorded, but no much larger clone differs from it by a single base. Stable Graves' hyperthyroidism was defined as no progression to ophthalmopathy during 18 months of follow-up. Hyperthyroidism patients were newly diagnosed, with disease duration under 2 months, and aged 18 to 65 years. Any patient with an uncontrolled infection, another autoimmune disease, pregnancy or lactation was excluded. Diagnoses relied on clinical symptoms, serum thyroxine and TRAb, thyroid ultrasound and orbital computed tomography. Total RNA was extracted with Trizol reagent, and quality was checked on an Agilent 2100 Bioanalyzer. TCR beta CDR3 regions were amplified from RNA transcripts. For the first round of RT-PCR on the TCR CDR3, the HTBI primer set was used together with the Qiagen OneStep RT-PCR kit. A second multiplex PCR round built the libraries, followed by size selection and purification. The libraries were sequenced on an Illumina HiSeq2000 using paired-end 100 bp reads. The paper's data handling went like this. SOAPnuke was used to process the raw data, throwing out any read that contained adapters or uncalled bases, had a mean Phred below 15, or lacked an exact constant-primer or identifier match. COPE v1.2.5 was used to merge high-quality paired reads, and clonotypes were defined as unique nucleotide sequences. MiTCR v1.1 was used to align the clonotypes against IMGT TRBV, TRBD and TRBJ reference segments. The analysis was restricted to V-J combinations with a frequency above 0.0001, which together covered approximately 99% of the repertoires. A TCS score was defined as the ratio between F50 (clonal expansion) and ExV (chaos), using BLOSUM62-based TCRdist between CDR3 peptides within each V-J. Welch's t-statistics and random forest reduced 500 to 550 V-J features to around 14, which were used in a naive Bayes classifier (R e1071). The Morisita-Horn index was used to measure how similar the thyroid and blood repertoires were. The public reads were reanalyzed by TCRdb: fastp trimming at Q25, MiXCR alignment, in-frame beta chains only. Every entry covers one CDR3 protein and lists the most common genes and DNA from its rows. The V and J calls and clone size come from TCRdb's table, not from the authors' own analysis. In all, the sample holds roughly 570,000 distinct CDR3 sequences, and 46% of those were seen once. Of the sample, more than 7% falls within the top ten clones.

The chain joins TRBV7-6 to TRBJ2-5, and TRBD2 aligns with 10 junction nucleotides. Specimen: peripheral blood or thyroid tissue (not recorded which). The clonotype was recovered from a woman between 18 and 30 years old with Graves' hyperthyroidism. The DNA reads TGTGCCAGCAGCGCTATGGGGACTAGCGCCCAAGAGACCCAGTACTTC. It codes for CASSAMGTSAQETQYF. Supplemented by the reference TRBV7-6 and TRBJ2-5 proteins around the CDR3, the complete variable domain is GAGVSQSPRYKVTKRGQDVALRCDPISGHVSLYWYRQALGQGPEFLTYFNYEAQQDKSGLPNDRFSAERPEGSISTLTIQRTEQRDSAMYRCASSAMGTSAQETQYFGPGTRLLVL.